This TCR beta chain appears in the sequencing data of a study of shared clonotypes between healthy human individuals. This CDR3 has 15 residues. V lost 3 bases, J lost 2 bases, and 14 bases lay in between. Looked up from germline, CDR1 is LNHDA and CDR2 is SQIVND (reference sequence). Sorted-subset replicate PCRs used 200 ng of genomic DNA. This amount corresponded to 30,000 to 35,000 T cell genomes. TCRdb's copy holds only in-frame clones and misses some; the assay was immunoSEQ multiplex PCR. The sample shows 760,000 or so clones, approximately 96% of them seen only once. The naive CD8 fraction comprised CD45RO-negative cells positively selected for CCR7 and excluded terminally differentiated effector memory CD45RA+ cells.

The sample consisted of naive CD8+ T cells sorted from blood. This sequence originates from a man aged 30 to 39 in good health. The chain carries TRBV19 and TRBJ2-7; D remains ambiguous. CDR3 amino acids: CASSIYASVTYEQYF. The CDR3 coding sequence is TGTGCCAGTAGTATTTATGCGTCAGTAACCTACGAGCAGTACTTC.